This T cell receptor (beta chain) comes out of a study of CD8+ T cells in alopecia areata listed by TCRdb under 2018. Describing the broader study: The treated patients, all with moderate-to-severe alopecia areata, were enrolled in an open-label pilot trial of oral tofacitinib given at 5 to 10 mg twice daily. Tofacitinib was administered for 6 to 18 months, and 6 months of follow-up off drug were then conducted to assess delayed response and recurrence. For the treated patients, the SALT score, which quantifies what percentage of scalp surface area is affected, served as the measure of disease severity. The study used high-throughput TCRbeta sequencing to examine T cell clonal expansion in alopecia areata, in both the C3H/HeJ mouse model and human patients. Human TCRbeta sequencing covered scalp tissue and sorted CD4+ and CD8+ peripheral blood T cells from patchy and totalis/universalis alopecia areata patients and healthy controls. Biopsies were taken from tofacitinib-treated patients at baseline and at 4 and 24 weeks of treatment, and a later scalp biopsy was taken in several of the tofacitinib-treated patients. Scalp clonality was compared among normal scalp (n=4), patchy alopecia areata scalp (n=8), and alopecia totalis/universalis scalp (n=8). RNA was obtained with the PAXgene miRNA kit for fixed scalp, the miRNeasy kit for PBMCs, and the RNeasy kit for mouse skin. TCRbeta CDR3 regions were amplified by immunoSEQ multiplex PCR using 35 Vbeta forward and 13 Jbeta reverse primers.

The time point label of this sample denotes: less than five weeks on oral tofacitinib. In light of the paper, this sample's treatment or condition label describes: oral pan-JAK inhibitor, 5-10 mg twice daily. From alopecia areata patients, peripheral blood was collected along with lesional scalp punch biopsies. PBMCs were isolated by density centrifugation and stained for CD3, CD4 and CD8, after which CD4+ and CD8+ T cells were sorted on a FACSAria. A note on this clone: Its antigen is currently not known. No base quality values were provided; no much bigger clone lies one nucleotide off. Different DNA sequences within this sample yield the same CDR3.

Paper-wide results and their limitations: Unlike mouse skin, where gammadelta T cells dominate, normal human skin contains resident alphabeta T cells that get sequenced too, which complicates analysis of the scalp TCR repertoire. Lesional scalp, especially in alopecia totalis/universalis, showed higher clonality and more expanded CD8+ clones than normal scalp, suggesting antigenic drive. Many expanded lesional clones persisted in scalp and blood during tofacitinib treatment, which may partly explain relapse after stopping treatment. Tofacitinib significantly lowered scalp clonality and the number of expanded CD8+ clones among the top 100 scalp clones. Shared TCR sequences between patients were less evident than in mice, which may be partly attributable to HLA diversity in the patient population. The treated cohort was small, with a single nonresponder, so links between baseline CD8+ expansion and response need larger studies.

Receptors were amplified or captured by the immunoSEQ multiplex PCR assay. To provide template for TCR sequencing, every sample had RNA extracted and reverse transcribed into cDNA. First-strand cDNA was synthesized using SuperScript III with a 2:1 mix of oligo-dT and random hexamers. Amplification bias was assessed with a synthetic immune receptor repertoire, and residual bias was removed computationally. Per the source publication's procedure: Raw reads were preprocessed to remove errors, and CDR3 was defined by IMGT conventions from the conserved cysteine to phenylalanine. Clonality was computed as 1 minus the Shannon entropy, with the entropy normalized by log2 of the number of productive unique TCRs. Scalp TCRbeta sequences were cross-referenced with sorted blood CD4 and CD8 repertoires so that the CD4 or CD8 identity of scalp clones could be inferred. TCRdb obtained this table from immuneACCESS and retained in-frame rearrangements with V and J assigned. These tables miss some clones; where compared with another copy, unresolved V genes account for less than half of the shortfall, and the remainder is unexplained. D and trimming come from the DNA, and the V and J calls and clone size come from that table. This sample lists 150,000 or so clones; 86% were detected once. The top ten constitute around 14% of the sample.

The CDR3 runs 14 amino acids, cysteine and phenylalanine included. Just the 42-base CDR3 DNA is kept, in frame starting at base 1. V is shortened by 0 bases, J by 1 base, and the region joining them spans 5 bases. CDR1 and CDR2 (MGHRA, YSYEKL) derive from the germline V gene. The receptor comes from a human donor with alopecia areata. Material: CD8+ T cells sorted from blood, obtained at week 4, from a patient treated with tofacitinib. The chain employs TRBV4-1 and TRBJ2-3, with the D gene too uncertain to name. The sequence in DNA is TGCGCCAGCAGCCAAGATGGCGGCACAGATACGCAGTATTTT. This translates into CASSQDGGTDTQYF.